The TCR beta chain under discussion was sequenced for a study of T cells after yellow fever vaccination (dated 2019 in TCRdb). Describing the broader study: The SMART-Seq v4 Ultra Low Input RNA kit was used to prepare libraries from fractions with low cell numbers. To follow T-cell clones before and after both primary and booster YFV17D yellow fever vaccination, bulk TCR alpha and beta repertoires underwent longitudinal sequencing. Bulk PBMC replicates and cell subsets were isolated from blood drawn at multiple timepoints before and after both primary and secondary immunization. Two healthy male donors, one aged 18 to 30 and one aged 30 to 40 years, made up the cohort.

Between the V and J ends, shortened by 4 bases and 0 bases respectively, the junction contains 16 bases. Taken from cysteine to phenylalanine, the CDR3 has 15 residues. The sequence is cut down to CDR3 DNA, 45 bases in frame from base 1. The germline V gene (reference sequence) sets CDR1 to GTSNPN and CDR2 to SVGIG. In light of the paper, this sample's treatment or condition label describes: live attenuated yellow fever vaccine strain. At each blood-draw timepoint, two biological replicates of bulk PBMCs were collected. PBMCs were isolated from peripheral blood using a standard Ficoll-Paque protocol. TriZol was used to extract RNA from bulk PBMCs, CD4 and CD8 fractions, and dextramer-positive and dextramer-negative fractions. TCR cDNA was made using 5'RACE template switching, a step that added a universal primer site and unique molecular identifiers. cDNA synthesis was primed from both the TCR alpha and TCR beta constant segments. Library amplification involved two PCR steps, and the second step added sample barcodes and sequencing adapters. Sequencing of libraries was done on Illumina HiSeq 2500 (2x100 bp) or NovaSeq (2x150 bp). On the authors' methods: Demultiplexing of reads and collapsing into UMI consensus sequences were performed with MIGEC, and V(D)J alignment was carried out with MiXCR. Using edgeR on replicate PBMC samples, clonotypes were called vaccine-responding if FDR was below 0.01 and the log2 fold change was above 5 up to day 15. CD4 or CD8 identity was assigned to each bulk clonotype according to whether the clonotype was present at higher abundance in the sequenced CD4 repertoire or the sequenced CD8 repertoire. The public sequencing data were trimmed at Q25 with fastp and processed into clonotypes with MiXCR by TCRdb, which kept only in-frame beta chains. Each entry merges the rows of one CDR3 protein and shows their most common DNA and genes. In this record, the V and J calls reflect TCRdb's handling and not the investigators' own analysis. In all, the sample holds about 300,000 distinct CDR3 sequences, and about 6.9% of those were seen once. About 18% of the sample belongs to the ten largest clones.

On the study overall, not on this receptor specifically: A small fraction of clonotypes appeared in both the CD4 and CD8 compartments, likely as a result of convergent recombination. The study included only a couple of donors, which limits how far the findings can be generalized. Compared with the primary T-cell response, the secondary T-cell response was weaker but faster, peaking on day 5 rather than day 15. Because abundant contaminating clonotypes from the bulk population could be contained in FACS-sorted repertoires, computational filtering was required. Most clones expanded after primary vaccination (96% of CD4 and around 88% of CD8) were re-detected after the booster, suggesting that broad memory maintenance occurred.

Concerning this clonotype itself: Its antigen is currently not known. One base away there is no much larger clone; base qualities are not given.

This chain is built from TRBV30 and TRBJ2-7; the D assignment is uncertain and may be TRBD1 or TRBD2, with 5 bases supporting each. The sample consisted of PBMCs, taken roughly 45 days after the first yellow fever vaccination. This receptor was taken from a man between 18 and 35 years old who received the YFV17D yellow fever vaccine. The CDR3 reads as follows: CAWITVGPSSYEQYF. The sequenced DNA is TGTGCCTGGATCACGGTGGGACCGAGCTCCTACGAGCAGTACTTC.